The 9 T cell receptor beta chains below all came from one sample that was sequenced in a study of cytomegalovirus exposure and HLA in healthy donors. The PCR had 60 Vbeta and 13 Jbeta primers. The table came from immunoSEQ multiplex PCR; TCRdb's copy has only in-frame clones and leaves some out. Seen here are 200,000 to 250,000 clones, 70% to 90% observed once, and the top ten hold around 1.4%. The sequencing input was PBMCs. The receptors originated from a human donor in good health.

The rearrangement joins TRBV10-2 to TRBJ2-7; 8 nucleotides match TRBD1. This CDR3 has 13 residues. Germline V CDR1 and CDR2: WSHSY, SAAADI. The V and J ends lost 4 bases and 4 bases, in that order; junction bases with no gene match: 3. As DNA, the CDR3 is TGCGCCAGCAGTGGGACAGGGAATTACGAGCAGTACTTC. Its protein is CASSGTGNYEQYF.

Comment on this clone: At the DNA level, this CDR3 is encoded by other sequences in the same sample as well. This chain joins TRBV5-1 and TRBJ2-7, with 9 bases matching TRBD1. The germline CDR1 and CDR2 sequences are SGHRS and YFSETQ. The CDR3 has 14 amino acids. V was pared by 4 bases and J by 0 bases, with 2 bases of the junction left unmatched. CDR3 DNA: TGCGCCAGCAGCCCGGACAGGGGCTCCTACGAGCAGTACTTC. Protein sequence: CASSPDRGSYEQYF.

The rearrangement links TRBV15 to TRBJ1-4, with 9 nucleotides matching TRBD1. The trim removed 1 base at V and 3 bases at J, leaving 12 bases unmatched. Looked up from germline, CDR1 is LNHNV and CDR2 is YYDKDF (reference sequence). The CDR3 loop spans 19 amino acids. The CDR3 sequence is CATSRVLGTGRLANEKLFF. CDR3 coding DNA: TGTGCCACCAGCAGAGTATTAGGGACAGGGCGCCTAGCTAATGAAAAACTGTTTTTT.

The chain uses TRBV11-2 and TRBJ2-7, with 7 bases fitting TRBD1. Trimming cost V 4 bases and J 4 bases; bases outside gene matches: 10. Germline V gene sequence: CDR1 SGHAT, CDR2 FQNNGV. This CDR3 is built from 15 residues. The DNA for the CDR3 is TGTGCCAGCAGCTCCCCGGGACAGACTTCATACGAGCAGTACTTC. It translates to CASSSPGQTSYEQYF. Supplemented by reference TRBV11-2 and TRBJ2-7, the full variable domain reads EAGVAQSPRYKIIEKRQSVAFWCNPISGHATLYWYQQILGQGPKLLIQFQNNGVVDDSQLPKDRFSAERLKGVDSTLKIQPAKLEDSAVYLCASSSPGQTSYEQYFGPGTRLTVT.

In this sample, this clone turned up once. CDR3 sequence (DNA): TGTGCCAGTCTAACAGGGGCTGGAAACACCATATATTTT. This codes for CASLTGAGNTIYF. The J gene is TRBJ1-3, the V gene TRBV19; 7 positions match TRBD1. V trimming: 8 bases; J trimming: 2 bases; junction bases outside the gene matches: 3. This CDR3 is built from 13 residues. Germline CDR1 reads LNHDA; CDR2 reads SQIVND (reference sequence).

This clone occurred once. The chain uses TRBV4-1 and TRBJ2-7; 10 nucleotides match TRBD2. This CDR3 is built from 17 residues. V shed 3 bases and J 2 bases; nucleotides not matched to a gene: 10. Germline V gives CDR1 MGHRA, CDR2 YSYEKL. The CDR3 sequence: CASSHKEREGRAYEQYF. CDR3 sequence (DNA): TGCGCCAGCAGCCATAAGGAGCGGGAGGGCAGAGCCTACGAGCAGTACTTC.

J is TRBJ2-3 and V is TRBV9; TRBD1 is a possible D gene (6 bases). CDR1 and CDR2 from the germline V gene are SGDLS and YYNGEE. This CDR3 region has 18 residues. Trimming took 1 base from V and 7 from J, leaving 25 bases between them. The CDR3 spells CASSVPKQGYIDGNTQYF. In DNA form, the CDR3 reads TGTGCCAGCAGCGTACCAAAACAGGGCTATATCGATGGTAATACGCAGTATTTT.

This chain links TRBV4-2 with TRBJ1-4; D remains ambiguous. This CDR3 spans 15 amino acids. Germline V gene sequence: CDR1 LGHNA, CDR2 YNFKEQ. The V end lost 1 base, the J end lost 2 bases, and 8 bases lay between the germline ends. The CDR3 loop is CASSQAQTTNEKLFF. The CDR3 bases are TGTGCCAGCAGCCAAGCGCAGACTACTAATGAAAAACTGTTTTTT.

The chain carries TRBV5-4 and TRBJ2-1; maybe TRBD2 (5 bases). This CDR3 has 16 residues. Trimming stripped 0 bases from V and 0 bases from J, with 10 bases between. Looked up from germline, CDR1 is SGHNT and CDR2 is YYREEE (reference sequence). The DNA of the CDR3 is TGTGCCAGCAGCTTGGGGCGGGCCGACTCCTACAATGAGCAGTTCTTC. Amino acid sequence: CASSLGRADSYNEQFF.